This TCR beta chain was retrieved from a study of long-term antiretroviral therapy in people with HIV (dated by TCRdb to the early 2020s). At the level of the whole study: Collection of the earliest samples took place about a decade ahead of the 2015 WHO recommendation for immediate ART, at a time when ART was typically delayed until CD4 counts fell. A retrospective serial study tested whether changes in peripheral blood TRB repertoire composition and diversity were associated with ART initiation and durable HIV suppression. The cohort contributed over 150 cryopreserved PBMC samples from around 30 adults with confirmed HIV infection, collected serially over a mean of around 6 years (range 1-12). About 35% of the 30 participants with HIV were female. No cross-contamination during QIAcube processing turned up in test extractions that ran a monoclonal T-cell line alongside approximately 35 polyclonal samples.

Findings and caveats that apply to the study as a whole: Because pre-ART samples had limited cell numbers, profiling was done on unsorted PBMC rather than on sorted CD4+ and CD8+ T cells. Inferences about post-ART repertoire changes were limited because no data were available on ART adherence, viral resistance or therapy changes. The repertoire was dominated across all time points by expanded TRB clones identified before ART initiation, although this dominance was seen to fluctuate and to decrease in many PLHIV after ART. HIV repertoires had narrower CDR3 length ranges than controls, and the network structure suggested an antigen-experienced repertoire that shifted only slightly toward naive after ART. Starting ART was linked to a significant rise in TRB diversity, yet even with long-term ART the diversity remained significantly lower than in transplant donor controls. Limited PBMC availability meant only the TCR beta chain was sequenced, without alpha chain pairing. The samples span the years 2004 to 2017, and the ART regimens used may be less effective than current regimens.

The immunoSEQ hsTCRB v3.0 assay was used at survey level resolution to sequence the TRB variable region. A depth of 40,000-50,000 T-cell genomes per sample was targeted for TRB sequencing. TRB libraries were pooled and sequenced on an Illumina MiSeq using a v3 150-cycle kit. The authors processed their data as follows. Repertoire analysis ran in R within a reproducible Nextflow workflow covering QC, data transformation and analysis. Custom analyses were implemented in LymphoSeq2, an R package for AIRR-Seq data exploration. Several samples that yielded fewer than 5000 total TRB sequences were excluded, so that 200 or so HIV repertoires were analyzed. Among the 200 or so HIV repertoires that were kept, 59 were collected before ART initiation and roughly 130 were collected after ART initiation. Repertoires were downsampled to 5000 TRB nucleotide sequences, and summary statistics were averaged over 100 downsampling iterations. The analysis kept only TRB sequences whose CDR3 regions were at least seven amino acids long. Two measures captured diversity: a Shannon entropy-derived clonality score and the Gini coefficient. In repertoire networks, the top 5000 CDR3 amino acid sequences were linked whenever an edit distance of one separated two sequences. GLIPH2 predicted antigen specificity groups and MHC restriction for TRB CDR3 amino acid sequences. To flag known associations with CMV, EBV, HIV or tissue antigens, CDR3 amino acid sequences were compared against VDJdb and McPAS-TCR. Pre-ART, post-ART and control groups were compared with Wilcoxon signed-rank tests and Holm-Bonferroni correction. Sourced from immuneACCESS, this table was stored by TCRdb with only in-frame sequences that have V and J called. A share of the clones is absent; for the studies checked, an unresolved V gene accounts for under half, and the remainder has no known explanation. The V and J calls and clone size were taken over from that table, and D and trimming were inferred from the DNA. Within this sample are more than 15,000 clones, with around 88% of them counted one time only. The top ten clones comprise roughly 15% of the sample.

The CDR3, from cysteine to phenylalanine, totals 13 residues. Solely the CDR3 DNA is kept, with 39 bases framed from the first base. V drops 4 bases and J drops 5 bases, leaving 14 bases in between. CDR1 and CDR2, looked up from the germline V gene, are SQVTM and ANQGSEA. As to this clone: Its antigen is unknown. Base qualities are not provided; no much larger clone lies one nucleotide away.

Participants were included only if at least one PBMC sample before ART initiation and at least two post-ART samples were available. All participants with HIV were treated in the United States of America. Before DNA extraction, cryopreserved samples containing roughly 1-11 million PBMC were thawed and washed. At the time of the earliest PBMC sample, participants with HIV were aged between roughly 20 and 54 years. PBMC samples from each participant spanned 1-4 timepoints before ART initiation and 2-8 timepoints after ART initiation, with a median of 7 samples. For every participant, serial HIV viral load, CD4+ T-cell count, ART history and demographic data were obtained. Genomic DNA was extracted from unsorted PBMC with a Qiagen kit on a QIAcube, with processing performed in batches of 12 samples.

The chain couples TRBV29-1 to TRBJ2-5; perhaps TRBD2 is the D gene, with 6 bases matching. The material sequenced was unsorted PBMCs, taken approximately 2.3 years before starting antiretroviral therapy. The origin of this receptor is a woman in her twenties or thirties with HIV. The nucleotides read TGCAGCGTTGGCGGGGTTAGCGGCGAGACCCAGTACTTC. Its protein reads: CSVGGVSGETQYF.